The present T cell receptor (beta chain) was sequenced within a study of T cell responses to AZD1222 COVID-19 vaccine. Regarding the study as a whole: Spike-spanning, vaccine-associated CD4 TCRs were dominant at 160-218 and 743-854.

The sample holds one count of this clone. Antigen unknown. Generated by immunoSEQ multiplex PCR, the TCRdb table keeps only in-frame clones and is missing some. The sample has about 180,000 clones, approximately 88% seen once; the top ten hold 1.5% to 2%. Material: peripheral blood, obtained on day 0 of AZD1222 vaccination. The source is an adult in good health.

This CDR3 is CASSLAGRESPLHF. The DNA of the CDR3 is TGCGCCAGCAGCTTGGCAGGGAGAGAGTCACCCCTCCACTTT. The V call is TRBV5-1, the J call TRBJ1-6, with D possibly matching TRBD1 (5 bases). V was clipped by 0 bases and J by 10 bases, with 11 bases between them. The CDR3 sequence is 14 residues long. The germline CDR1 and CDR2 sequences are SGHRS and YFSETQ.